Listed below are T cell receptor beta chains from one sample, sequenced in a study of cytomegalovirus exposure and HLA in healthy donors. Measured with immunoSEQ multiplex PCR; TCRdb has only the in-frame clones, and not every one. The table shows 180,000 or so clones, with approximately 86% occurring only once. Sequenced input: PBMCs. Receptors were obtained from a male donor in good health and CMV-seronegative. CDR3s include the opening cysteine and the closing phenylalanine or tryptophan. D genes are given only for firm matches. For some rows the clone size is stated as once, few or many, or as a class when expanded; others skip it.

TRBJ2-7,TRBV27,-,-,TGTGCCAGCAGCTTGGCGGGTTTCCCCTACGAGCAGTACTTC,CASSLAGFPYEQYF
TRBJ2-7,TRBV27,once,-,TGTGCCAGCAGTTTATCAACGGGGCGGGATAGCGAGCCCTACGAGCAGTACTTC,CASSLSTGRDSEPYEQYF
TRBJ2-7,TRBV28,-,-,TGTGCCAGCAGTAGACTGGGTAATGAACAGTACTTC,CASSRLGNEQYF
TRBJ1-5,TRBV19,-,TRBD1,TGTGCCAGTTGGGACAGGGGCAGGACTCAGCCCCAGCATTTT,CASWDRGRTQPQHF
TRBJ1-1,TRBV5-1,-,TRBD1,TGCGCCAGCAGCTTGGACGAGGGGGCCGTTGAAGCTTTCTTT,CASSLDEGAVEAFF
TRBJ2-5,TRBV5-1,-,TRBD1,TGCGCCAGCAGACTAATCTACAGGGGGGAAGGACAAGAGACCCAGTACTTC,CASRLIYRGEGQETQYF
TRBJ2-1,TRBV5-1,-,-,TGCGCCAGCAGCTTGGATCTAGCTGTCGACAATGAGCAGTTCTTC,CASSLDLAVDNEQFF
TRBJ2-7,TRBV11-2,-,-,TGTGCCAGCAGCCGGAGCGTCGTGGGTGCGAGCTCCTACGAGCAGTACTTC,CASSRSVVGASSYEQYF
TRBJ2-1,TRBV14,-,-,TGTGCCAGCAGCCAAATCGACGGAGGGGAGCAGTTCTTC,CASSQIDGGEQFF
TRBJ2-1,TRBV5-6,-,TRBD2,TGTGCCAGCACCTCCGGCCGGACTAGCATAAATGAGCAGTTCTTC,CASTSGRTSINEQFF
TRBJ1-2,TRBV7-9,-,-,TGTGCCAGCAGCTTAATACAGGCTACTGGGTTCTACACCTTC,CASSLIQATGFYTF
TRBJ2-5,TRBV11-1,few,-,TGTGCCAGCACCCCAGGGATGGGGGAGGCAGAGACCCAGTACTTC,CASTPGMGEAETQYF
TRBJ2-6,TRBV18,-,-,TGTGCCAGCTCATCCCCCAATGCAGGGCCCTCTGGGGCCAACGTCCTGACTTTC,CASSSPNAGPSGANVLTF
TRBJ2-5,TRBV6-5,-,TRBD2,TGTGCCAGCCAACTAGCGGGGCAGACCCAGTACTTC,CASQLAGQTQYF
TRBJ2-7,TRBV7-9,once,-,TGTGCCAGCAGCTTATTGACTGCCGAGCAGTACTTC,CASSLLTAEQYF
TRBJ2-7,TRBV5-1,-,TRBD2,TGCGCCAGCAGCTTGGTCCTGGATAGCGGGGGACCCTCCTACGAGCAGTACTTC,CASSLVLDSGGPSYEQYF
TRBJ2-7,TRBV6-1,-,-,TGTGCCAGCAGTGTTCAGGGGGAGCAGTACTTC,CASSVQGEQYF
TRBJ2-5,TRBV11-2,-,TRBD1,TGTGCCAGCCCCCTGGGACAGGGGGTGAAAGAGACCCAGTACTTC,CASPLGQGVKETQYF
TRBJ2-1,TRBV5-4,-,TRBD2,TGTGCCAGCAGCCGCTCCGCAGCGGGGGAGCTCTACAATGAGCAGTTCTTC,CASSRSAAGELYNEQFF
TRBJ1-2,TRBV7-8,-,-,TGTGCCAGCAGCTTATACGGAGACTATGGCTACACCTTC,CASSLYGDYGYTF